This record looks at one TCR beta chain sequence and its context. This sample is part of a study of cytomegalovirus exposure and HLA in healthy donors. Repertoires were generated with immunoSEQ multiplex PCR, while TCRdb's copy carries only in-frame clones and drops some. This table has about 110,000 clones, around 90% appearing once. Per germline, CDR1 SEHNR and CDR2 FQNEAQ (reference sequence). This CDR3 comprises 15 residues. The ends were cut back, 1 base at V and 3 bases at J, with 11 bases in the middle. Sequencing used PBMCs. The TCR originated in a woman aged 18-29 years in good health and CMV-seropositive. V usage is TRBV7-9 and J usage is TRBJ2-3; D call uncertain. This chain's CDR3 is CASSLGPLSTDTQYF. For the CDR3, the DNA is TGTGCCAGCAGCTTAGGGCCCTTATCGACAGATACGCAGTATTTT.